This T cell receptor beta chain is from a study of T cells in Graves' hyperthyroidism and ophthalmopathy. Study in general: Pretreatment peripheral blood was obtained at initial diagnosis.

Amplification of TCR beta CDR3 regions used RNA as the template. The HTBI primer set drove a first-round RT-PCR of the TCR CDR3. Each CDR3 protein gets one entry after TCRdb re-called the multiplex PCR reads with MiXCR. The sample consists of around 690,000 distinct CDR3 sequences, approximately 15% of them appearing once. Whole-study results and caveats: Ophthalmopathy, which appeared later, was predicted by the model a median around 6 months before onset. Most clonotypes that expanded in the thyroid above 0.001 also showed up in blood.

CDR1 is ENHRY and CDR2 is SYGVKD in the germline V gene. Unmatched junction bases numbered 4, after V lost 10 bases and J lost 1 base. The CDR3 loop spans 14 amino acids. This clonotype was picked up many times. Antigen specificity is unknown. Sequenced material: blood. The receptor comes from a man between 45 and 60 years old with Graves' hyperthyroidism. V and J are TRBV10-3 and TRBJ2-7; 13 bases are a match to TRBD2. CDR3 region: CATSTSGRSYEQYF. The CDR3 DNA reads TGTGCCACCTCGACTAGCGGGAGGTCCTACGAGCAGTACTTC.